This entry lists 32 T cell receptor beta chains sequenced from one sample in a study of preoperative IRX-2 immunotherapy in early breast cancer. This sample's treatment: preoperative locoregional IRX-2 cytokine immunotherapy. TCRdb's table, derived via immunoSEQ multiplex PCR, lists solely in-frame clones and lacks some. The sample carries several thousand clones, about two thirds recorded once. Here the sequenced sample was tumor tissue, taken after IRX-2 immunotherapy. The receptor set was obtained from a human donor with breast cancer.

This clone showed up just a few times. The chain has TRBV6-8 and TRBJ2-7; 13 bases are shared with TRBD2. With V trimmed by 5 bases and J by 7 bases, 5 bases remained unmatched. Per the germline V gene, CDR1 is MNHGY and CDR2 is SAAAGT. This CDR3 region has 14 residues. The CDR3 DNA sequence: TGTGCCAGCAGTACTAGCGGGAGGGCATGGGAGCAGTACTTC. Its translation is CASSTSGRAWEQYF.

V gene TRBV11-3 combines with J gene TRBJ1-4; 10 nucleotides line up with TRBD1. The junction had 4 bases not matched to a gene; V was cut back by 7 bases and J by 5 bases. The CDR3 length is 14 residues. CDR1 is SGHNT, CDR2 YENEEA, per germline. CDR3 coding DNA: TGTGCCAGCACCCTGGGACAGGGGAATGAAAAACTGTTTTTT. Translation gives CASTLGQGNEKLFF.

A few counts support this clone. The chain joins TRBV28 to TRBJ2-3; 12 nucleotides agree with TRBD2. J lost 8 bases, V lost 5 bases, and 5 bases had no gene match. Germline V CDR1 and CDR2: MDHEN, SYDVKM. This CDR3 comprises 14 residues. CDR3 bases: TGTGCCAGCAGTGTACTAGCGGGAGGCCTTACGCAGTATTTT. Residues: CASSVLAGGLTQYF.

The J gene is TRBJ2-3, the V gene TRBV6-8, with D maybe TRBD1 (8 bases). This CDR3 region has 17 residues. V was pared by 6 bases and J by 2 bases, with 21 bases between. CDR1 is MNHGY and CDR2 is SAAAGT in the germline V gene. CDR3 in DNA: TGTGCCAGCAGCCTTCGGGGGGACAGGATCGACACAGATACGCAGTATTTT. Translating it yields CASSLRGDRIDTDTQYF.

The genes are TRBV6-8 and TRBJ1-1; D unclear. This CDR3 has 14 residues. In germline, CDR1 is MNHGY, CDR2 SAAAGT. V was cut by 4 bases and J by 3 bases, with 12 bases left in between. CDR3 in amino acids: CASSLQSGYTEAFF. CDR3 bases: TGTGCCAGCAGTTTACAGAGCGGCTACACTGAAGCTTTCTTT.

This clone was counted between two and nine times. The chain employs TRBV11-3 and TRBJ2-7; D unresolved. The CDR3 consists of 14 residues. Germline V gene sequence: CDR1 SGHNT, CDR2 YENEEA. The V and J ends lost 3 bases and 4 bases respectively, with 13 bases between them. CDR3 nucleotide sequence: TGTGCCAGCAGCTTTCTGGGCTCTAAATACGAGCAGTACTTC. Its translation: CASSFLGSKYEQYF.

The chain is built from TRBV14 and TRBJ2-1, with D maybe TRBD2 (7 bases). Germline V gene sequence: CDR1 SGHDN, CDR2 FVKESK. Deletions cut 5 bases from V and 6 bases from J, with 17 bases between. The CDR3 has 15 amino acids. CDR3 nucleotides: TGTGCCAGCAGCAGAAGGGGGACTACCCCCAATGAGCAGTTCTTC. Its protein is CASSRRGTTPNEQFF.

The chain recombines TRBV25-1 with TRBJ1-2; maybe TRBD1 (5 bases). The CDR3 totals 13 residues. CDR1 is MGHDK, CDR2 SYGVNS, per germline. Trimming removed 8 bases from V and 1 base from J, with 11 bases in between. CDR3 in amino acids: CASEGMGNYGYTF. Written as DNA, the CDR3 is TGTGCCAGCGAGGGGATGGGTAACTATGGCTACACCTTC.

This clone turned up a few times. The chain has TRBV10-2 and TRBJ2-7; 8 bases are a match to TRBD2. In germline, CDR1 is WSHSY, CDR2 SAAADI. Trimming took 2 bases from V and 6 from J; bases not matched to a gene: 6. The CDR3 loop spans 14 amino acids. The CDR3 DNA follows: TGCGCCAGCAGTGAGCCAGCGGGAGTGGGCGAGCAGTACTTC. Protein product: CASSEPAGVGEQYF.

The genes are TRBV18 and TRBJ1-1, with D perhaps TRBD1 (5 bases). The CDR3 consists of 16 residues. Germline CDR1 KGHSH, CDR2 LQKENI. Trimming pared 8 bases from V and 4 bases from J, leaving 23 bases between. DNA of the CDR3: TGTGCCAGCACCCCGCGGGTCGGGGGTGAAGGCACTGAAGCTTTCTTT. This encodes CASTPRVGGEGTEAFF. The whole variable domain, filled in from reference TRBV18 and TRBJ1-1, reads NAGVMQNPRHLVRRRGQEARLRCSPMKGHSHVYWYRQLPEEGLKFMVYLQKENIIDESGMPKERFSAEFPKEGPSILRIQQVVRGDSAAYFCASTPRVGGEGTEAFFGQGTRLTVV.

The table lists this clone with a few counts. The chain has TRBV6-4 and TRBJ1-1; D remains unclear. The CDR3 covers 11 residues. The germline V and J ends were trimmed by 5 bases and 11 bases, with 12 bases remaining between them. Germline V lookup: CDR1 MRHNA, CDR2 SNTAGT. The CDR3 reads CASSLSFNAFF. Here the CDR3 DNA reads TGTGCCAGCAGTCTAAGTTTTAATGCTTTCTTT.

V usage is TRBV11-3 and J usage is TRBJ1-1; no firm D call. Germline values: CDR1 SGHNT, CDR2 YENEEA. V was shortened by 7 bases and J by 1 base, with 13 bases between the two germline ends. The CDR3 totals 14 residues. The CDR3 sequence is CASIRRTENTEAFF. CDR3 DNA: TGTGCCAGCATCCGTCGCACGGAGAACACTGAAGCTTTCTTT.

The chain employs TRBV19 and TRBJ1-1; D ambiguous. CDR3 length: 15 residues. V lost 5 bases and J 0 bases, leaving 13 bases between the germline ends. Looked up from germline, CDR1 is LNHDA and CDR2 is SQIVND (reference sequence). Written as DNA, the CDR3 is TGTGCCAGTAGTTCACTAGGAGTGATGAACACTGAAGCTTTCTTT. Its protein is CASSSLGVMNTEAFF.

The chain uses TRBV11-3 and TRBJ2-4; tentatively, D is TRBD2 (5 bases). Germline-derived CDR1 and CDR2 are SGHNT and YENEEA. V lost 3 bases, J lost 0 bases, and 12 bases lay in between. This CDR3 region has 16 residues. CDR3 region: CASSFRADLAKNIQYF. The CDR3 DNA is TGTGCCAGCAGCTTCCGAGCGGATCTAGCCAAAAACATTCAGTACTTC. The variable domain in full, with the rest retrieved from reference TRBV11-3 and TRBJ2-4, is EAGVVQSPRYKIIEKKQPVAFWCNPISGHNTLYWYLQNLGQGPELLIRYENEEAVDDSQLPKDRFSAERLKGVDSTLKIQPAELGDSAVYLCASSFRADLAKNIQYFGAGTRLSVL.

This clone qualifies as medium-sized. V and J are TRBV29-1 and TRBJ1-1, with no clear D. CDR3 length: 12 amino acids. Germline CDR1 SQVTM, CDR2 ANQGSEA. Trimming left V 6 bases short and J 7 bases short, with 15 bases between. The CDR3, as DNA: TGCAGCGTCCCTAAAACTCAGGTTGAAGCTTTCTTT. The encoded protein is CSVPKTQVEAFF.

This chain links TRBV30 with TRBJ2-1; 13 positions match TRBD2. Trimming at V came to 0 bases and at J to 10 bases, leaving 6 bases not matched to a gene. This CDR3 is 15 amino acids long. Per the germline V gene, CDR1 is GTSNPN and CDR2 is SVGIG (reference sequence). The CDR3 region has the DNA TGTGCCTGGAGTGTAGGACTAGCGGGAGTAAGGGAGCAGTTCTTC. This codes for CAWSVGLAGVREQFF.

The chain couples TRBV18 to TRBJ2-7, with TRBD1 identical over 7 bases. In germline, CDR1 is KGHSH, CDR2 LQKENI. This CDR3 region has 12 residues. The V and J ends lost 6 bases and 5 bases, in that order; junction bases with no gene match: 4. The DNA of the CDR3 is TGTGCCAGCTCCACAGGGGCCCACGAGCAGTACTTC. This translates into CASSTGAHEQYF.

This clone was recorded once. The DNA of the CDR3 is TGTGCCTGGAGTGTAGGTCTGGGGCTAGCGTTTCAAGAGACCCAGTACTTC. Encoded protein: CAWSVGLGLAFQETQYF. The chain recombines TRBV30 with TRBJ2-5; D might be TRBD2 (6 bases). Looked up from germline, CDR1 is GTSNPN and CDR2 is SVGIG (reference sequence). This CDR3 has 17 amino acids. The V end lost 0 bases, the J end lost 2 bases, and 19 bases lay between the germline ends.

This clone was observed a single time. The J gene is TRBJ2-3, the V gene TRBV11-3; D might be TRBD2 (5 bases). Trimming shortened V by 2 bases and J by 2 bases, and 11 bases separated the two germline ends. The CDR3 consists of 15 residues. The germline V gene encodes CDR1 SGHNT and CDR2 YENEEA. CDR3 nucleotides: TGTGCCAGCAGCTTAAAGAGGGAAGACACAGATACGCAGTATTTT. It specifies CASSLKREDTDTQYF.

This clone was recorded a few times. This chain uses TRBV11-3 with TRBJ1-3; 11 bases are a match to TRBD1. Germline V gives CDR1 SGHNT, CDR2 YENEEA. Trimming took 6 bases from V and 4 from J; bases not matched to a gene: 5. The CDR3 extends over 15 amino acids. CDR3 in amino acids: CASRGQGASGNTIYF. In nucleotides, the CDR3 is TGTGCCAGCAGAGGACAGGGGGCTTCGGGAAACACCATATATTTT.

CDR3 protein: CASSPDYLSTDTQYF. The CDR3 coding sequence is TGTGCCAGCAGCCCCGACTACCTCAGCACAGATACGCAGTATTTT. The chain employs TRBV11-3 and TRBJ2-3, with D perhaps matching TRBD2 (5 bases). V dropped 5 bases and J dropped 0 bases, with 12 bases sitting between them. CDR1 is SGHNT and CDR2 is YENEEA in the germline V gene. The length of the CDR3 is 15 residues. The full variable domain, rest sourced from reference TRBV11-3 and TRBJ2-3, is EAGVVQSPRYKIIEKKQPVAFWCNPISGHNTLYWYLQNLGQGPELLIRYENEEAVDDSQLPKDRFSAERLKGVDSTLKIQPAELGDSAVYLCASSPDYLSTDTQYFGPGTRLTVL.

This clone occurred a few times. The chain is built from TRBV11-3 and TRBJ2-5; 8 bases agree with TRBD2. CDR3 size: 17 residues. V dropped 3 bases and J dropped 4; count of bases not matched to a gene: 13. The germline V gene encodes CDR1 SGHNT and CDR2 YENEEA. CDR3 amino acids: CASSLGFRREGRETQYF. For the CDR3, the DNA is TGTGCCAGCAGCTTGGGATTCCGTCGGGAGGGGAGAGAGACCCAGTACTTC.

Worth noting for this clone: Other DNA sequences in this sample translate to the same CDR3. The chain recombines TRBV7-1 with TRBJ2-5; D unclear. TRBV7-1 is given ORF status, its function remaining uncertain. V was shortened by 3 bases and J by 2 bases, with 7 bases between the two germline ends. The CDR3 length is 13 residues. CDR3 coding DNA: TGTGCCAGCAGCTCTCGACTGCAAGAGACCCAGTACTTC. Its translation: CASSSRLQETQYF.

The chain joins TRBV6-8 to TRBJ2-5; D remains unclear. Germline V gene lookup returns CDR1 MNHGY and CDR2 SAAAGT. The CDR3 covers 12 residues. V gave up 5 bases and J gave up 4 bases, with 8 bases separating them. The CDR3 coding sequence is TGTGCCAGCAGTGGCGTGGGAGAGACCCAGTACTTC. Translation gives CASSGVGETQYF.

The gene calls are TRBV28 and TRBJ2-7; 12 bases map to TRBD2. The CDR3 contains 16 residues. Germline V CDR1 and CDR2: MDHEN, SYDVKM. The junction had 9 bases not matched to a gene; V was cut back by 6 bases and J by 3 bases. CDR3 coding DNA: TGTGCCAGCAGCCGAACCGGACTAGCGGGACACTACGAGCAGTACTTC. Its translation: CASSRTGLAGHYEQYF.

The rearrangement links TRBV11-3 to TRBJ2-4, with D perhaps matching TRBD1 (6 bases). The CDR3 totals 16 residues. The germline V and J ends were trimmed by 2 bases and 5 bases, with 16 bases remaining between them. CDR1 is SGHNT and CDR2 is YENEEA in the germline V gene. The CDR3 loop reads CASSLHALGGQNIQYF. DNA of the CDR3: TGTGCCAGCAGCTTACACGCCTTAGGGGGACAAAACATTCAGTACTTC.

The chain recombines TRBV6-8 with TRBJ2-7; 10 bases align to TRBD1. Germline V CDR1 and CDR2: MNHGY, SAAAGT. The CDR3 sequence is 14 residues long. The ends lost 6 bases at V and 4 bases at J; junction bases unmatched: 6. The CDR3 spells CASSPWTGGYEQYF. CDR3 DNA: TGTGCCAGCAGCCCTTGGACAGGGGGGTACGAGCAGTACTTC.

The V call is TRBV23-1, the J call TRBJ2-3, with D perhaps matching TRBD1 (7 bases). TRBV23-1 belongs to the ORF category, with a function that is uncertain. This CDR3 spans 14 amino acids. Between the trimmed V and J ends, which lost 6 bases and 6 bases, there was a span of 16 bases. The CDR3 bases are TGCGCCAGCAGCCAGGGGGACTTCCCGGATACGCAGTATTTT. Its translation: CASSQGDFPDTQYF.

The chain combines TRBV6-8 with TRBJ2-7, with 7 bases fitting TRBD1. Germline V gene data show CDR1 as MNHGY and CDR2 as SAAAGT. With V trimmed by 0 bases and J by 7 bases, 9 bases remained unmatched. This CDR3 has 15 amino acids. DNA for the CDR3: TGTGCCAGCAGTTACTCGTGGGACAGAGGGACGGAGCAGTACTTC. It encodes CASSYSWDRGTEQYF.

The V and J genes are TRBV11-3 and TRBJ1-1, with 7 positions matching TRBD1. The CDR3 consists of 14 residues. CDR1 and CDR2 from the germline V gene are SGHNT and YENEEA. The V segment lost 5 bases and the J segment 4 bases; nucleotides outside the gene matches: 7. The CDR3, as DNA: TGTGCCAGCAGCCCGACAGGGATGAGCACTGAAGCTTTCTTT. Protein sequence: CASSPTGMSTEAFF.

The rearrangement links TRBV11-3 to TRBJ2-7; D is unclear. This CDR3 has 14 amino acids. Trimming took off 2 bases at V and 6 bases at J, with 14 bases between the two ends. Germline V lookup: CDR1 SGHNT, CDR2 YENEEA. CDR3 residues: CASSLWLAESEQYF. The CDR3 DNA reads TGTGCCAGCAGCTTATGGTTGGCAGAGAGCGAGCAGTACTTC.

The chain is built from TRBV19 and TRBJ2-3, with 7 bases aligning to TRBD2. The J segment lost 4 bases and the V segment lost 3 bases, leaving 4 bases of the junction unmatched. Germline V gene lookup returns CDR1 LNHDA and CDR2 SQIVND (reference sequence). The CDR3 totals 14 residues. The CDR3 nucleotides are TGTGCCAGTAGTATGCGGGAGTGGGCAGATACGCAGTATTTT. Translated: CASSMREWADTQYF.